What follows is one T cell receptor beta chain and its context. Its antigen is unknown. The data derive from a study of cytomegalovirus exposure and HLA in healthy donors. Points from the study as a whole: Most subjects' HLA-A and HLA-B alleles were reportedly predicted from TCR beta sequences. Previous analysis showed most TCR beta V segments were productive about 87% or about 30% of the time. No immune exposure information besides CMV serostatus was available.

PCR used 60 Vbeta primers and 13 Jbeta primers. Sequenced by immunoSEQ multiplex PCR; TCRdb stores in-frame clones only, minus some. The data hold about 120,000 clones, with about 8.6% observed a single time. V lost 5 bases and J 0 bases, leaving 11 bases between the germline ends. The V gene's germline CDR1 is MRHNA and CDR2 SNTAGT. This CDR3 comprises 14 residues. The TCR comes from a woman aged 40 to 49 in good health and CMV-seropositive. Sequencing used PBMCs. The chain joins TRBV6-4 to TRBJ2-7; D uncertain. CDR3 sequence: CASSFAFGSYEQYF. CDR3 DNA sequence: TGTGCCAGCAGTTTCGCATTCGGCTCCTACGAGCAGTACTTC.